Listed below are T cell receptor beta chains from one sample, sequenced in a study of PD-L1 blockade in urothelial cancer. The data were produced by immunoSEQ multiplex PCR, yet TCRdb's version contains in-frame clones alone and is incomplete. The profile shows more than 90,000 clones, roughly 91% of them singletons. Source: PBMCs, taken around atezolizumab (anti-PD-L1) treatment. Receptor source: a man in his fifties or sixties with urothelial cancer. Each CDR3 is given without its conserved first and last residue. Clone size, where shown, is once, few, many, or a class for clones that have expanded.

clone size	V gene	J gene	CDR3 protein
-	TRBV5-1	TRBJ2-1	ASRRDRVSYNEQF
-	TRBV4-1	TRBJ1-2	ASSQGRGGYGYT
-	TRBV21-1	TRBJ1-4	ASSKPADLEKLF
-	TRBV10-3	TRBJ2-5	AISDALAASQETQY
few	TRBV19	TRBJ1-3	ATTGLFGSGNTIY
-	TRBV18	TRBJ1-2	ASSPTDRVYYGYT
-	TRBV10-3	TRBJ2-2	AISAPTAVTGELF
-	TRBV5-1	TRBJ2-5	ASTLTGRAQETQY
-	TRBV15	TRBJ2-2	ATSLRVMGELF
-	TRBV6-1	TRBJ2-5	ASRGVVQETQY